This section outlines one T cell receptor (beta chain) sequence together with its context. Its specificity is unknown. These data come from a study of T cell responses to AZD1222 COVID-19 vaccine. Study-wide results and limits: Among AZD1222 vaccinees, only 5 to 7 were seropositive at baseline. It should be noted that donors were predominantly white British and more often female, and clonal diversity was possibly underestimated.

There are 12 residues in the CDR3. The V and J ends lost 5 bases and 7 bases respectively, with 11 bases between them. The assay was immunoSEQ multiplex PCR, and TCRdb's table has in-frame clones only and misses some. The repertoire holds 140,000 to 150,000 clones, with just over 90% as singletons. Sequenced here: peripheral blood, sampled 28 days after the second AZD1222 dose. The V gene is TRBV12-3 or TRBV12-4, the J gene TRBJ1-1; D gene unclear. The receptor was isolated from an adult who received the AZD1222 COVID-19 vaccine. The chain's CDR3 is CASSPSGIEAFF. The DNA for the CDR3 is TGTGCCAGCAGTCCGAGCGGCATTGAAGCTTTCTTT.